This entry describes one T cell receptor (beta chain). There were TCR beta CDR3 regions amplified from RNA transcripts. In the first-round RT-PCR of the TCR CDR3, the HTBI primer set was used. Using its own MiXCR run on the multiplex PCR reads, TCRdb lists one record per CDR3 protein. The sample records some 600,000 distinct CDR3 sequences, under 60% being singletons. The entry originates in a study of T cells in Graves' hyperthyroidism and ophthalmopathy. This clonotype originated in a woman aged 18-35 years with Graves' hyperthyroidism. The sample comprised peripheral blood or thyroid tissue (not recorded which).

The CDR3 region is CASSERWTSNQPLHF. CDR3 DNA: TGTGCCAGCAGTGAAAGGTGGACTAGCAATCAGCCCCTCCACTTT. V gene TRBV25-1 combines with J gene TRBJ1-6; no clear D. Deletions cut 2 bases from V and 13 bases from J, with 18 bases between. The germline gives CDR1 MGHDK, CDR2 SYGVNS. The CDR3 length is 15 residues.